These 28 T cell receptor beta chains originate from one sample sequenced in a study of multiple sclerosis patients with progressive multifocal leukoencephalopathy. Profiling relied on immunoSEQ multiplex PCR, and the TCRdb table lists in-frame clones only, not all of them. Of about 32,000 clones listed, roughly 90% are singletons. As to time point: time of PML onset. The sample in question was PBMCs, obtained from a patient treated with natalizumab. The receptors originated from a woman in her forties with progressive multifocal leukoencephalopathy.

The table lists this clone with a few counts. The chain joins TRBV20-1 to TRBJ2-7; possible D gene TRBD2, 5 bases. CDR1 is DFQATT and CDR2 is SNEGSKA in the germline V gene (reference sequence). The CDR3 totals 11 residues. V lost 5 bases, J lost 4 bases, and 9 bases lay in between. CDR3 nucleotide sequence: TGCAGTGCTCTACGGGGATACGAGCAGTACTTC. Its protein product is CSALRGYEQYF.

The chain is built from TRBV7-9 and TRBJ2-3, with 10 bases identical to TRBD1. Germline trimming cut 3 bases from V and 6 bases from J; bases unmatched to any gene: 3. Germline V gene lookup returns CDR1 SEHNR and CDR2 FQNEAQ (reference sequence). The CDR3 contains 14 residues. The CDR3 bases are TGTGCCAGCAGCTTCGGGACAGGGGTGGATACGCAGTATTTT. Its translation is CASSFGTGVDTQYF. The whole variable domain, remainder taken from reference TRBV7-9 and TRBJ2-3, is DTGVSQNPRHKITKRGQNVTFRCDPISEHNRLYWYRQTLGQGPEFLTYFQNEAQLEKSRLLSDRFSAERPKGSFSTLEIQRTEQGDSAMYLCASSFGTGVDTQYFGPGTRLTVL.

The rearrangement links TRBV7-2 to TRBJ2-4, with a tentative D call TRBD1 (6 bases). Per germline, CDR1 SGHTA and CDR2 FQGNSA. CDR3 length: 15 amino acids. Trimming left V 7 bases short and J 0 bases short, with 13 bases between. In DNA form, the CDR3 reads TGTGCCAGCACGACAGGCCGAGGAGCCAAAAACATTCAGTACTTC. Translated, it gives CASTTGRGAKNIQYF.

This clone was picked up one time. The rearrangement links TRBV19 to TRBJ2-1; 11 bases are a match to TRBD2. This CDR3 has 15 amino acids. Per the germline V gene, CDR1 is LNHDA and CDR2 is SQIVND (reference sequence). After removal of 6 bases from V and 8 bases from J, the junction contained 9 bases not matched to a gene. The chain's CDR3 is CASRSSGRLGDEQFF. The CDR3 region has the DNA TGTGCCAGTAGATCTAGCGGGAGGCTTGGAGATGAGCAGTTCTTC.

The rearrangement uses TRBV7-2 and TRBJ2-7; 7 positions agree with TRBD1. The CDR3 is 14 residues long. With V trimmed by 8 bases and J by 0 bases, 7 bases remained unmatched. CDR1 SGHTA and CDR2 FQGNSA come from the germline V gene. Here the CDR3 DNA reads TGTGCCAGCGCCGGGACAGCCGTCTCCTACGAGCAGTACTTC. The encoded protein is CASAGTAVSYEQYF.

V gene TRBV19 combines with J gene TRBJ2-7; 8 positions agree with TRBD2. The V segment lost 11 bases and the J segment 2 bases; nucleotides outside the gene matches: 17. The CDR3 is 16 amino acids. CDR1 LNHDA and CDR2 SQIVND come from the germline V gene (reference sequence). The CDR3 DNA reads TGTGCCGTCAGCGAGCCTCAGCGGGAGAGGACCTACGAGCAGTACTTC. Its translation: CAVSEPQRERTYEQYF. The variable domain in full, with the rest retrieved from reference TRBV19 and TRBJ2-7, is DGGITQSPKYLFRKEGQNVTLSCEQNLNHDAMYWYRQDPGQGLRLIYYSQIVNDFQKGDIAEGYSVSREKKESFPLTVTSAQKNPTAFYLCAVSEPQRERTYEQYFGPGTRLTVT.

The CDR3 loop reads CASSLDVRSYEQYF. For the CDR3, the DNA is TGCGCCAGCAGCTTGGATGTCAGATCCTACGAGCAGTACTTC. The J gene is TRBJ2-7, the V gene TRBV5-1; D is uncertain. The CDR3 loop spans 14 amino acids. Trimming took 0 bases from V and 1 from J, leaving 8 bases between them. Looked up from germline, CDR1 is SGHRS and CDR2 is YFSETQ.

V usage is TRBV6-5 and J usage is TRBJ2-7, with 7 nucleotides matching TRBD1. CDR1 MNHEY and CDR2 SVGAGI come from the germline V gene. The CDR3 is 15 amino acids. The ends lost 5 bases at V and 2 bases at J; junction bases unmatched: 9. This CDR3 reads CASSIRDRPPYEQYF. CDR3 bases: TGTGCCAGCAGTATCCGGGACAGACCTCCCTACGAGCAGTACTTC.

The rearrangement links TRBV6-5 to TRBJ1-4, with unresolved D. The germline V gene has CDR1 MNHEY and CDR2 SVGAGI. The CDR3 has 13 residues. V was shortened by 4 bases and J by 4 bases, with 7 bases between the two germline ends. The CDR3 DNA sequence: TGTGCCAGCAGTTTCAAGCATAATGAAAAACTGTTTTTT. As protein: CASSFKHNEKLFF.

The chain has TRBV5-1 and TRBJ1-5; D gene ambiguous. V was pared by 0 bases and J by 5 bases, with 6 bases between. The CDR3 spans 13 residues. Germline V gene lookup returns CDR1 SGHRS and CDR2 YFSETQ. The CDR3 sequence: CASSLAGDQPQHF. The CDR3 DNA sequence: TGCGCCAGCAGCTTGGCCGGGGATCAGCCCCAGCATTTT.

This clone was found once. V usage is TRBV10-1 and J usage is TRBJ1-2; no reliable D call. Trimming stripped 0 bases from V and 6 bases from J, with 8 bases between. The CDR3 has 13 residues. Germline V gene data show CDR1 as WNHNN and CDR2 as SYGVQD (reference sequence). The CDR3 region has the DNA TGCGCCAGCAGTGAGTCTCGACGGGATGGCTACACCTTC. Amino acid sequence: CASSESRRDGYTF.

This rearrangement joins TRBV19 to TRBJ1-6; TRBD1 aligns across 7 bases. Germline values: CDR1 LNHDA, CDR2 SQIVND (reference sequence). The junction had 10 bases not matched to a gene; V was cut back by 6 bases and J by 5 bases. The CDR3 totals 16 residues. CDR3 coding DNA: TGTGCCAGTAGCGGAACAGGGGTCCCCAATAATTCACCCCTCCACTTT. It yields the protein CASSGTGVPNNSPLHF.

The chain is built from TRBV19 and TRBJ2-5, with TRBD2 matching 10 bases. Germline lookup yields CDR1 LNHDA and CDR2 SQIVND (reference sequence). The V gene end was trimmed by 2 bases and the J gene end by 2 bases; junction bases not matched to a gene: 8. The CDR3 is made up of 17 amino acids. DNA for the CDR3: TGTGCCAGTAGTATAAAGGGAGCGGGAGGGGAACAAGAGACCCAGTACTTC. Its translation: CASSIKGAGGEQETQYF.

The chain joins TRBV7-2 to TRBJ1-2; D perhaps matches TRBD1 (5 bases). The CDR3 length is 14 residues. The germline V gene encodes CDR1 SGHTA and CDR2 FQGNSA. Trimming took 1 base from V and 4 from J, leaving 10 bases between them. CDR3 nucleotide sequence: TGTGCCAGCAGCTTAGAAAGGGGACCCTATGGCTACACCTTC. This translates into CASSLERGPYGYTF.

The table lists this clone with a few counts. J is TRBJ1-1 and V is TRBV7-9; D is undetermined. This CDR3 is 14 amino acids long. V was clipped by 3 bases and J by 5 bases, with 13 bases between them. The V gene's germline CDR1 is SEHNR and CDR2 FQNEAQ (reference sequence). CDR3 sequence reads: CASSFAEVGTEAFF. The CDR3 DNA reads as TGTGCCAGCAGCTTTGCAGAGGTTGGGACTGAAGCTTTCTTT.

The chain combines TRBV6-5 with TRBJ1-1; the match to TRBD1 covers 9 bases. V gave up 6 bases and J gave up 5 bases; unmatched junction bases: 7. There are 14 residues in the CDR3. Germline values: CDR1 MNHEY, CDR2 SVGAGI. The CDR3 reads CASSLDRGGTEAFF. The CDR3 DNA reads as TGTGCCAGCAGCCTCGACAGGGGGGGGACTGAAGCTTTCTTT.

The rearrangement links TRBV19 to TRBJ2-7; 8 bases fit TRBD1. V trimming: 4 bases; J trimming: 2 bases; junction bases outside the gene matches: 10. The CDR3 runs to 16 residues. Germline lookup yields CDR1 LNHDA and CDR2 SQIVND (reference sequence). The DNA for the CDR3 is TGTGCCAGTAGTAGCCCCGACAGGGGCCCGCCCTACGAGCAGTACTTC. It codes for CASSSPDRGPPYEQYF.

The chain employs TRBV30 and TRBJ2-5, with 7 bases lining up with TRBD2. Germline lookup yields CDR1 GTSNPN and CDR2 SVGIG (reference sequence). J was trimmed by 1 base and V by 2 bases; bases with no gene match: 4. This CDR3 is built from 14 residues. The CDR3: CAWSLGGTQETQYF. DNA of the CDR3: TGTGCCTGGAGTCTGGGAGGGACCCAAGAGACCCAGTACTTC.

A remark on this clone: A junction boundary mismatches the germline segment, possibly from a read error. This CDR3 is CASSPGQGVSYEQCF. Here the CDR3 DNA reads TGTGCCAGCAGCCCGGGACAGGGGGTCTCCTACGAGCAGTGCTTC. The V gene is TRBV5-4, the J gene TRBJ2-7, with TRBD1 matching 11 bases. Germline lookup yields CDR1 SGHNT and CDR2 YYREEE (reference sequence). This CDR3 is 15 amino acids long.

The chain is built from TRBV28 and TRBJ2-7; 8 bases match TRBD1. This CDR3 region has 15 residues. The V and J ends lost 6 bases and 2 bases, in that order; junction bases with no gene match: 9. Germline assignment: CDR1 MDHEN and CDR2 SYDVKM. The CDR3 loop reads CASRPQGAGTYEQYF. CDR3 nucleotide sequence: TGTGCCAGCAGGCCCCAGGGGGCGGGAACCTACGAGCAGTACTTC.

The rearrangement uses TRBV4-3 and TRBJ1-4, with D perhaps matching TRBD1 (5 bases). In germline, CDR1 is LGHNA, CDR2 YSLEER. This CDR3 has 15 amino acids. Trimming took off 5 bases at V and 7 bases at J, with 17 bases between the two ends. CDR3 in DNA: TGCGCCAGCAGCTACACGCTGGGGCAGGCTGAAAAACTGTTTTTT. Encoded protein: CASSYTLGQAEKLFF.

The V and J genes are TRBV18 and TRBJ2-5, with TRBD1 matching 7 bases. The closer fit of TRBJ2-7 to the DNA end suggests the J call may be wrong. This CDR3 contains 14 residues. Germline-derived CDR1 and CDR2 are KGHSH and LQKENI. The CDR3 sequence is CASSYGTASYEQYF. The CDR3 DNA reads TGTGCCAGCTCCTATGGGACAGCCTCCTACGAGCAGTACTTC.

V usage is TRBV5-4 and J usage is TRBJ1-1; tentatively, D is TRBD1 (5 bases). The germline V gene encodes CDR1 SGHNT and CDR2 YYREEE (reference sequence). Trimming took off 6 bases at V and 1 base at J, with 13 bases between the two ends. This CDR3 is 14 amino acids long. The CDR3 here is CASTYFGGNTEAFF. CDR3 bases: TGTGCCAGCACCTACTTTGGGGGGAACACTGAAGCTTTCTTT.

The V gene is TRBV5-5, the J gene TRBJ2-7; 7 nucleotides agree with TRBD2. There are 15 residues in the CDR3. Trimming removed 6 bases from V and 0 bases from J; junction bases left unmatched: 9. Germline CDR1 and CDR2: SGHKS and YYEKEE (reference sequence). DNA for the CDR3: TGTGCCAGCACCCCCCTCGCGGGGGTCTCCTACGAGCAGTACTTC. It translates to CASTPLAGVSYEQYF.

This sequence joins TRBV6-1 and TRBJ2-1; the D gene is possibly TRBD2 (5 bases). CDR1 and CDR2 from the germline V gene are MNHNS and SASEGT. The CDR3 length is 12 residues. Trimming cost V 3 bases and J 9 bases, with 9 bases left between them. In nucleotides, the CDR3 is TGTGCCAGCAGTGATCGCGGGTTTGAGCAGTTCTTC. The encoded protein is CASSDRGFEQFF.

The gene calls are TRBV7-9 and TRBJ1-1, with unresolved D. The V and J ends lost 4 bases and 4 bases respectively, with 7 bases between them. CDR1 and CDR2 from the germline V gene are SEHNR and FQNEAQ (reference sequence). The CDR3 has 12 amino acids. The CDR3 loop is CASSSDFTEAFF. The CDR3, as DNA: TGTGCCAGCAGCTCGGACTTCACTGAAGCTTTCTTT.

The J gene is TRBJ1-5, the V gene TRBV28; D unresolved. With 8 bases removed from V and 1 base from J, the gap between germline ends came to 18 bases. Per the germline V gene, CDR1 is MDHEN and CDR2 is SYDVKM. This CDR3 has 16 amino acids. CDR3 nucleotides: TGTGCCAGCCTAGCCCCTCAAGGAGTAAGCAATCAGCCCCAGCATTTT. It is translated as CASLAPQGVSNQPQHF. The whole variable domain, filled in from reference TRBV28 and TRBJ1-5, reads DVKVTQSSRYLVKRTGEKVFLECVQDMDHENMFWYRQDPGLGLRLIYFSYDVKMKEKGDIPEGYSVSREKKERFSLILESASTNQTSMYLCASLAPQGVSNQPQHFGDGTRLSIL.

The chain combines TRBV4-1 with TRBJ2-1, with D possibly TRBD1 on 6 matching bases. V lost 6 bases and J lost 3, with 15 bases in between. The CDR3 covers 15 residues. Germline lookup yields CDR1 MGHRA and CDR2 YSYEKL. The CDR3 here is CASRNRAFSYNEQFF. The CDR3 DNA reads as TGCGCCAGCAGAAACAGGGCTTTTAGCTACAATGAGCAGTTCTTC.